The text below deals with one TCR beta chain. The antigen is not known. The data belong to a study of T-cell memory formation after mild COVID-19. The overall study: Clustering of TCRs was largely donor specific.

TCRdb fed the 5' RACE reads into MiXCR, producing one record per CDR3 protein. The sample lists some 120,000 distinct CDR3 sequences; about 17% were seen once. Overall study findings and caveats: CM and EM subsets held most contracting CD4+ clones; EMRA held CD8+ ones. Cross-reactive memory apparently joined, as some responding clones appeared in pre-infection memory.

The CDR3 consists of 15 residues. The ends were cut back, 4 bases at V and 1 base at J, with 14 bases in the middle. The V gene's germline CDR1 is SGHRS and CDR2 YFSETQ. This clonotype originated in a man aged 18 to 29 who had mild COVID-19 (a few samples of this study predate the infection). Cell type and time point are not known. Sequencing was carried out using PBMCs or a T cell subset sorted from them (not recorded which). The chain is built from TRBV5-1 and TRBJ2-5; D is uncertain. The CDR3 reads CASSPGHGSQETQYF. CDR3 DNA: TGCGCCAGCAGCCCCGGCCATGGCAGCCAAGAGACCCAGTACTTC.